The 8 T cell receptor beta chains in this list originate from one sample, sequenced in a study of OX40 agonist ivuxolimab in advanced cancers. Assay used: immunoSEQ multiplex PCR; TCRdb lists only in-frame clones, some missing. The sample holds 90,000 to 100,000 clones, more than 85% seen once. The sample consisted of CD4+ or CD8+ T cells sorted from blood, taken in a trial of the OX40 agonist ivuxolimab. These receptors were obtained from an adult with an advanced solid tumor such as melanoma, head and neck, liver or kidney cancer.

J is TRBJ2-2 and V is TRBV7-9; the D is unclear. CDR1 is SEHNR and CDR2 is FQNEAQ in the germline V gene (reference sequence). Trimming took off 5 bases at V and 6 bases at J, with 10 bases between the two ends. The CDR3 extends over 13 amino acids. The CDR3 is CASSPQSPGELFF. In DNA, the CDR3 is TGTGCCAGCAGCCCCCAGAGCCCCGGGGAGCTGTTTTTT. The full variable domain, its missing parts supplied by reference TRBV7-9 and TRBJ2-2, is DTGVSQNPRHKITKRGQNVTFRCDPISEHNRLYWYRQTLGQGPEFLTYFQNEAQLEKSRLLSDRFSAERPKGSFSTLEIQRTEQGDSAMYLCASSPQSPGELFFGEGSRLTVL.

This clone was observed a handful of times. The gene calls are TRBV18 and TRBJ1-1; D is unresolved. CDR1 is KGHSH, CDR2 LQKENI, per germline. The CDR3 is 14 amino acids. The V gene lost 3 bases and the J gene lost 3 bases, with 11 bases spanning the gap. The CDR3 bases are TGTGCCAGCTCACCTACTCCAAGGGACACTGAAGCTTTCTTT. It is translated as CASSPTPRDTEAFF.

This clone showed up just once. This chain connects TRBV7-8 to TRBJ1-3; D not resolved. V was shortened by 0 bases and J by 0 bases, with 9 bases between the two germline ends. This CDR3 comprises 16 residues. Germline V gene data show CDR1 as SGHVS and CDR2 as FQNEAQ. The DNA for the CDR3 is TGTGCCAGCAGCTTAGCGGAGGTGGGCTCTGGAAACACCATATATTTT. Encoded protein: CASSLAEVGSGNTIYF.

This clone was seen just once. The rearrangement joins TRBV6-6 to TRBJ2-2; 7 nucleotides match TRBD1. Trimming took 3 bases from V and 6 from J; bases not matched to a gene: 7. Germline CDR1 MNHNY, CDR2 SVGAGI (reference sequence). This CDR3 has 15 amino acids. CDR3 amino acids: CASSYGDRVAGELFF. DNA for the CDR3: TGTGCCAGCAGTTATGGTGACAGGGTCGCCGGGGAGCTGTTTTTT.

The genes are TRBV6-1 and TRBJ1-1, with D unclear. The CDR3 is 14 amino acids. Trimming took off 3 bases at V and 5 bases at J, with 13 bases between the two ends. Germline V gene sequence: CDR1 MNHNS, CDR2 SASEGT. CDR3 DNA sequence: TGTGCCAGCAGTGAGAACAGCATAGGGACTGAAGCTTTCTTT. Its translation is CASSENSIGTEAFF.

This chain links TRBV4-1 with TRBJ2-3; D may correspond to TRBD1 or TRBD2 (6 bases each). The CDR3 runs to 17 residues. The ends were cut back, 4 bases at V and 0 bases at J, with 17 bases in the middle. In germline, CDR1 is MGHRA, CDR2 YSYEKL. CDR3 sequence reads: CASSLRGQGESTDTQYF. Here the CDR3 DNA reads TGCGCCAGCAGCCTCCGGGGGCAGGGTGAAAGCACAGATACGCAGTATTTT.

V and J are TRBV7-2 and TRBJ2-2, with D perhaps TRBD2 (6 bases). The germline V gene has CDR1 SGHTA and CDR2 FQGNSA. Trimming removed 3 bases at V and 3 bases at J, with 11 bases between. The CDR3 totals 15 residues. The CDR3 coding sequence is TGTGCCAGCAGCTTCGGCGGAGGGGACACCGGGGAGCTGTTTTTT. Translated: CASSFGGGDTGELFF.

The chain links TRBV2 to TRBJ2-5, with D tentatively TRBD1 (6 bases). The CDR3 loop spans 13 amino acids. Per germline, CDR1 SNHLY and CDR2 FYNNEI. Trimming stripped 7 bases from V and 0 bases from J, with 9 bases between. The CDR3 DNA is TGTGCCAGCAAGTGGGACAACCAAGAGACCCAGTACTTC. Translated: CASKWDNQETQYF.